This TCR beta chain was sequenced in a study of blood T cell repertoires in COVID-19. Study background: Samples representing acute and convalescent COVID-19 were sourced from the United States, Italy and Spain.

A single count supports this clone. In the authors' workflow: Reference gene primer amplification in the assay estimated nucleated cell counts. Sequencing used immunoSEQ multiplex PCR; TCRdb keeps in-frame clones, though not all of them. That table supplies the V and J calls and clone size; D and trimming were determined from the DNA. The profile shows approximately 12,000 clones, approximately 88% of them singletons. Germline values: CDR1 PRHDT, CDR2 FYEKMQ (reference sequence). The CDR3 has 15 residues. With 0 bases removed from V and 2 bases from J, the gap between germline ends came to 9 bases. The V gene is TRBV13, the J gene TRBJ2-3; D uncertain. Input material: peripheral blood. The sequence derives from a human donor in a cohort sampled during active COVID-19. DNA of the CDR3: TGTGCCAGCAGCTTAGGTAGTCGACTCACAGATACGCAGTATTTT. This gives the protein CASSLGSRLTDTQYF.